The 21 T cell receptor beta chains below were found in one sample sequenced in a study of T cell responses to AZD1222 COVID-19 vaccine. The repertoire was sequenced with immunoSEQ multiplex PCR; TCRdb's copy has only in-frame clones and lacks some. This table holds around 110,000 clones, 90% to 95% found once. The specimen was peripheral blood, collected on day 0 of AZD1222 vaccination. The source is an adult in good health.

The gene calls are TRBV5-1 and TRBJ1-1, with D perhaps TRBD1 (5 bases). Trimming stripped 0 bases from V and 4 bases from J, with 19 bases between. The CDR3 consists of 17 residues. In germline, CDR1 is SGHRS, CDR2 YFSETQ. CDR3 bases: TGCGCCAGCAGCTTGGTGATGGTTGCAGGGATGGGCACTGAAGCTTTCTTT. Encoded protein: CASSLVMVAGMGTEAFF.

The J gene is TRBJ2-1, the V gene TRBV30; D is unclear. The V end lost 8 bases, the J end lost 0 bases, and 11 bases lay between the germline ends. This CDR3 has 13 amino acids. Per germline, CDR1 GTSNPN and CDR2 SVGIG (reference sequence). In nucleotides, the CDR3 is TGTGCCCGTTCCCAGAGCTCCTACAATGAGCAGTTCTTC. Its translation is CARSQSSYNEQFF.

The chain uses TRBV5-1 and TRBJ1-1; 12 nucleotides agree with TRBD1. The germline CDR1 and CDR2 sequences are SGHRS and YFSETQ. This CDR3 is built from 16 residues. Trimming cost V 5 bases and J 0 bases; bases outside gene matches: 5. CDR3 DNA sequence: TGCGCCAGCAGGTCCGGGACAGGGGGCATGAACACTGAAGCTTTCTTT. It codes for CASRSGTGGMNTEAFF.

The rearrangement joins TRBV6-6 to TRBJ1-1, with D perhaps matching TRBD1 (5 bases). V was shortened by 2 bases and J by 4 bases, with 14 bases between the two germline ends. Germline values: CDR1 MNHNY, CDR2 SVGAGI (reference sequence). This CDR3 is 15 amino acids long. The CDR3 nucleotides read TGTGCCAGCAGTTACATAGGGACGGAAGGCACTGAAGCTTTCTTT. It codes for CASSYIGTEGTEAFF.

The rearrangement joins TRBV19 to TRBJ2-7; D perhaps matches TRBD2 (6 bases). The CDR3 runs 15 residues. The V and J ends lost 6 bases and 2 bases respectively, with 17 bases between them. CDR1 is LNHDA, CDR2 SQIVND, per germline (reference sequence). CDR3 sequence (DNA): TGTGCCAGTAGAACAGCGGGCGGCCATACCTACGAGCAGTACTTC. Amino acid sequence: CASRTAGGHTYEQYF.

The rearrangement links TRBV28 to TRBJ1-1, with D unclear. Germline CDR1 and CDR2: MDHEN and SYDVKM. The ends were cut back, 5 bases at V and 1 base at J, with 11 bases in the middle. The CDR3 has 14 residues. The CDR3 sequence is CASSPGLSNTEAFF. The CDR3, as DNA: TGTGCCAGCAGTCCCGGACTGTCGAACACTGAAGCTTTCTTT.

The CDR3 region is CASSIDPAGPNQPQHF. The CDR3 region has the DNA TGTGCCAGTAGTATAGATCCGGCAGGGCCAAATCAGCCCCAGCATTTT. The V and J genes are TRBV19 and TRBJ1-5; perhaps TRBD1 as D (5 bases). Per the germline V gene, CDR1 is LNHDA and CDR2 is SQIVND (reference sequence). This CDR3 is built from 16 residues. Trimming left V 0 bases short and J 4 bases short, with 13 bases between.

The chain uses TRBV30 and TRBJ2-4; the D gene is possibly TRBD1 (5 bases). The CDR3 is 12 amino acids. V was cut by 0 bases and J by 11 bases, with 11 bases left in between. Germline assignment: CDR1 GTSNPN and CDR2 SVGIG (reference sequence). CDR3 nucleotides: TGTGCCTGGAGTGTTAGGCAGGGCCTTCAGTACTTC. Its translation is CAWSVRQGLQYF.

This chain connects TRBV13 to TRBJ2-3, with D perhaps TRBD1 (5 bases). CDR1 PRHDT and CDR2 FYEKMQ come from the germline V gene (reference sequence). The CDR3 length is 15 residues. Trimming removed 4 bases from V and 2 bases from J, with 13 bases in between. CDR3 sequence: CASSSPTESTDTQYF. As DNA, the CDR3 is TGTGCCAGCAGCTCTCCGACAGAATCCACAGATACGCAGTATTTT. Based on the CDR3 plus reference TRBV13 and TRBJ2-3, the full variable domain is AAGVIQSPRHLIKEKRETATLKCYPIPRHDTVYWYQQGPGQDPQFLISFYEKMQSDKGSIPDRFSAQQFSDYHSELNMSSLELGDSALYFCASSSPTESTDTQYFGPGTRLTVL.

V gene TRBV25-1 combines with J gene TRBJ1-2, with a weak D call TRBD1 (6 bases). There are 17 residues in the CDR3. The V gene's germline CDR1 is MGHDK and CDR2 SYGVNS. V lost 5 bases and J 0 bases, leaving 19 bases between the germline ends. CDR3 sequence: CASSREGHRTSNYGYTF. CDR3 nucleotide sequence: TGTGCCAGCAGTCGGGAGGGACACCGAACTTCTAACTATGGCTACACCTTC.

The CDR3 DNA reads TGTGCCAGCAGCCCCAAGGGCGGTTTTGGGCCTGGGGATCAGCCCCAGCATTTT. Translated, it gives CASSPKGGFGPGDQPQHF. The rearrangement links TRBV5-5 to TRBJ1-5; no definite D call. V was trimmed by 4 bases and J by 5 bases, leaving 25 bases between them. The germline gives CDR1 SGHKS, CDR2 YYEKEE (reference sequence). This CDR3 is built from 18 residues.

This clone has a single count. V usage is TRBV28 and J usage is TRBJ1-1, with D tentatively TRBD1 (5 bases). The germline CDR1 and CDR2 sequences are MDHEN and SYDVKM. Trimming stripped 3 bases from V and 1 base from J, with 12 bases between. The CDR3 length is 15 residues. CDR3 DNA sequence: TGTGCCAGCAGTTTGGGTCTAACAGGGAACACTGAAGCTTTCTTT. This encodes CASSLGLTGNTEAFF.

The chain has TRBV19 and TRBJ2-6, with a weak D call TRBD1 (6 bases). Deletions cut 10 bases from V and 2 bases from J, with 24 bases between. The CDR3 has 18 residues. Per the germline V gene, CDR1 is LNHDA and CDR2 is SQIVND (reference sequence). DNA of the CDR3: TGTGCCAAAAAAAGACCCCAGGGGTTTTTTACTGGGGCCAACGTCCTGACTTTC. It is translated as CAKKRPQGFFTGANVLTF.

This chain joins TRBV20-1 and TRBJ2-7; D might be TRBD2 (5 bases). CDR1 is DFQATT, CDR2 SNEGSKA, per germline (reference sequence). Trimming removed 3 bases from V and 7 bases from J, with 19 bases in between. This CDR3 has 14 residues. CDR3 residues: CSASGGRTSHEQYF. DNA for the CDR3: TGCAGTGCTAGTGGTGGGAGAACCTCTCATGAGCAGTACTTC.

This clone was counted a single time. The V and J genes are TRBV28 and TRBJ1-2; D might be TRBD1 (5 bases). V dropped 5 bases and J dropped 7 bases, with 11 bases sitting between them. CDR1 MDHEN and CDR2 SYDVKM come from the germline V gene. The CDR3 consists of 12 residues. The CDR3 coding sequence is TGTGCCAGCAGTGACTGGGGGAGTGGCTACACCTTC. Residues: CASSDWGSGYTF.

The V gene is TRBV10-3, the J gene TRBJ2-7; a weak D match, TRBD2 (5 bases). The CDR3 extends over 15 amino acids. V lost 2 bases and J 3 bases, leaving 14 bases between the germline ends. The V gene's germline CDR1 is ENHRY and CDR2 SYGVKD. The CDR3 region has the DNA TGTGCCATCAGTGAGGGGAGACCTTCGAGCTACGAGCAGTACTTC. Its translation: CAISEGRPSSYEQYF.

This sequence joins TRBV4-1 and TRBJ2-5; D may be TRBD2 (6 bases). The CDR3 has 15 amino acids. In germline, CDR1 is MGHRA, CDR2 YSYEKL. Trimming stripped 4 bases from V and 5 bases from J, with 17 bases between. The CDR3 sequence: CASSLGTPEGETQYF. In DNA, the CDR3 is TGCGCCAGCAGCCTCGGGACTCCCGAGGGGGAGACCCAGTACTTC.

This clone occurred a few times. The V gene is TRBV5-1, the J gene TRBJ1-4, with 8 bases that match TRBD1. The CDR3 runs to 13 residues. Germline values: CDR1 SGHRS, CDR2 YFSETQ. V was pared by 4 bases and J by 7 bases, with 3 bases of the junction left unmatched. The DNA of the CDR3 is TGCGCCAGCAGCGGGACAGGCAGTGAAAAACTGTTTTTT. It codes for CASSGTGSEKLFF.

In nucleotides, the CDR3 is TGCGCCAGCAGCTCCGTGGGGGAGCACGGGGCCCAGTACTTC. This sequence encodes CASSSVGEHGAQYF. The genes are TRBV5-1 and TRBJ2-5; D might be TRBD1 or TRBD2, each matching 5 bases. The CDR3 runs 14 residues. Germline V gene sequence: CDR1 SGHRS, CDR2 YFSETQ. Trimming stripped 3 bases from V and 9 bases from J, with 18 bases between. The complete variable domain, with remaining parts taken from reference TRBV5-1 and TRBJ2-5, reads KAGVTQTPRYLIKTRGQQVTLSCSPISGHRSVSWYQQTPGQGLQFLFEYFSETQRNKGNFPGRFSGRQFSNSRSEMNVSTLELGDSALYLCASSSVGEHGAQYFGPGTRLLVL.

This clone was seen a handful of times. Here the CDR3 DNA reads TGTGCCAGCAGTTTTGGAGGACAGGGGGACGAGCAGTACTTC. Translating gives CASSFGGQGDEQYF. This rearrangement joins TRBV7-9 to TRBJ2-7; 10 nucleotides align to TRBD1. Germline values: CDR1 SEHNR, CDR2 FQNEAQ (reference sequence). The CDR3 consists of 14 residues. J was trimmed by 5 bases and V by 6 bases; bases with no gene match: 7. Full variable domain (remainder filled in from reference TRBV7-9 and TRBJ2-7): DTGVSQNPRHKITKRGQNVTFRCDPISEHNRLYWYRQTLGQGPEFLTYFQNEAQLEKSRLLSDRFSAERPKGSFSTLEIQRTEQGDSAMYLCASSFGGQGDEQYFGPGTRLTVT.

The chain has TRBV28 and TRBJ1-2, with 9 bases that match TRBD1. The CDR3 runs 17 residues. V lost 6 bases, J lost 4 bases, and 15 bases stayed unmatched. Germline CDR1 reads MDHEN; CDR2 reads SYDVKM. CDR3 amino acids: CASSPRPGQGIRYGYTF. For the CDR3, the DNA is TGTGCCAGCAGCCCTAGGCCAGGACAGGGGATTCGCTATGGCTACACCTTC.